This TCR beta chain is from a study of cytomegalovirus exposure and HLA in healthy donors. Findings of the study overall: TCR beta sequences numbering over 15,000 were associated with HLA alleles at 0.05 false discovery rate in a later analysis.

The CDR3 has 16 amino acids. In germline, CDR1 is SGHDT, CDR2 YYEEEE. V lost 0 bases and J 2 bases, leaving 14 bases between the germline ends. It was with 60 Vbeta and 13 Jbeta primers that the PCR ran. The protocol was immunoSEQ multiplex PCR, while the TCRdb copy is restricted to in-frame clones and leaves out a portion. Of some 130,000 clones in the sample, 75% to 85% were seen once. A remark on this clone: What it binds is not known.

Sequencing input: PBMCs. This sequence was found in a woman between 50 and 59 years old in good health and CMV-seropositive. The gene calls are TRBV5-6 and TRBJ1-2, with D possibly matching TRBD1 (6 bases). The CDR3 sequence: CASSLAMTGPNYGYTF. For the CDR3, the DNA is TGTGCCAGCAGCTTGGCGATGACAGGCCCAAACTATGGCTACACCTTC.